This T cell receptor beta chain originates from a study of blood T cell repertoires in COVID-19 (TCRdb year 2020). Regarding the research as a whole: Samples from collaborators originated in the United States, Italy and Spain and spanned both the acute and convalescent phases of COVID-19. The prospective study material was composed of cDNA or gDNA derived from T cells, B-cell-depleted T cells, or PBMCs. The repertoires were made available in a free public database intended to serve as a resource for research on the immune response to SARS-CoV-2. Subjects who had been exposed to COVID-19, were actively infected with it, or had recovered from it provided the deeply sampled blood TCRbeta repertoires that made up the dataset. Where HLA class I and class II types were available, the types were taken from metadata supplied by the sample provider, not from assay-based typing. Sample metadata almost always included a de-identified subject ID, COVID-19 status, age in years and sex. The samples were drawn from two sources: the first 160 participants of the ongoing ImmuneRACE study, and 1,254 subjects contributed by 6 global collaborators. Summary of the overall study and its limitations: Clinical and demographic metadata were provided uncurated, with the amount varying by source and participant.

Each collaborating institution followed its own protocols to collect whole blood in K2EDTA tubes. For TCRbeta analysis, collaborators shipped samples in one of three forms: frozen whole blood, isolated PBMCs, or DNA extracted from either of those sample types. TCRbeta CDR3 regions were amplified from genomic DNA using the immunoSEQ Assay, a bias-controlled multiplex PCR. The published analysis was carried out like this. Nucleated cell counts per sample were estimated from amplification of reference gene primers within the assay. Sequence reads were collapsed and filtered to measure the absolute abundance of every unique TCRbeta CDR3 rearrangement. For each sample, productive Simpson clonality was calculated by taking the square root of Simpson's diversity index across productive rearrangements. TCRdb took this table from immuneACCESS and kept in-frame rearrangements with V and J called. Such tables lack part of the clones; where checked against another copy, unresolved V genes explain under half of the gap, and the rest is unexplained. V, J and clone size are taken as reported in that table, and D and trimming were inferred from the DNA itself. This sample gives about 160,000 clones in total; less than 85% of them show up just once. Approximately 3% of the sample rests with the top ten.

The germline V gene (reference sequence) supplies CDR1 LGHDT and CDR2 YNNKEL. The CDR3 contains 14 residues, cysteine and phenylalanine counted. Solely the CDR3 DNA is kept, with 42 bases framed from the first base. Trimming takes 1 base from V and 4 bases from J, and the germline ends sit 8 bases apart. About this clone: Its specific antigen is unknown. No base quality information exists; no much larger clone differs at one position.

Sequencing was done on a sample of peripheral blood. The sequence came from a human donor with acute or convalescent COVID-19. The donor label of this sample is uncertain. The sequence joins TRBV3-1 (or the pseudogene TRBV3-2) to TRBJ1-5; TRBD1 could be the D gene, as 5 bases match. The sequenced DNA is TGTGCCAGCAGCCAAGGAACAGGTAATCAGCCCCAGCATTTT. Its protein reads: CASSQGTGNQPQHF.